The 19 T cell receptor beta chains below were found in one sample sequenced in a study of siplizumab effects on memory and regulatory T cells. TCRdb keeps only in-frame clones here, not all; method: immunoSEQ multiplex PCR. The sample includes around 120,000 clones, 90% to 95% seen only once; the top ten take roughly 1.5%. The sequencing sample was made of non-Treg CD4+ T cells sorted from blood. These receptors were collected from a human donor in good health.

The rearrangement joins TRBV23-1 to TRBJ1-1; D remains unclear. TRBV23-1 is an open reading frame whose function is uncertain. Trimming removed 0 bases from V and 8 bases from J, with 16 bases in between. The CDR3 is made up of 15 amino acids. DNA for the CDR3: TGCGCCAGCAGTCAATCATGGGGAAGGTCCGCCGAAGCTTTCTTT. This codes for CASSQSWGRSAEAFF.

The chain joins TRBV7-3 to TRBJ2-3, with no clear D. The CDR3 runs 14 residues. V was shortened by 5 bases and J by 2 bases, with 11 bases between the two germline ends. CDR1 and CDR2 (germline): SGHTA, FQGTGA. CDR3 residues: CASSLDRDTDTQYF. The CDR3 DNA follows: TGTGCCAGCAGCCTAGATAGGGACACAGATACGCAGTATTTT.

The CDR3 reads CASIVTGSSGELFF. The CDR3 nucleotides read TGTGCCAGCATTGTCACGGGGTCGTCCGGGGAGCTGTTTTTT. The V and J genes are TRBV2 and TRBJ2-2; D might be TRBD2 (5 bases). Germline CDR1 is SNHLY and CDR2 is FYNNEI. This CDR3 is built from 14 residues. Trimming shortened V by 7 bases and J by 6 bases, and 15 bases separated the two germline ends.

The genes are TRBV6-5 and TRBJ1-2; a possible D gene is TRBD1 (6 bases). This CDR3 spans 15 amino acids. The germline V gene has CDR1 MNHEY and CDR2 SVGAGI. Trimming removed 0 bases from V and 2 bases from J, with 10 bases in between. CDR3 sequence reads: CASSYSNRANYGYTF. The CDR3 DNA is TGTGCCAGCAGTTACTCCAACAGGGCCAACTATGGCTACACCTTC.

CDR3 residues: CASSSRRQLSTEAFF. CDR3 DNA: TGTGCCAGCAGCTCCCGAAGACAGTTAAGCACTGAAGCTTTCTTT. The chain couples TRBV5-6 to TRBJ1-1; D might be TRBD1 (5 bases). The CDR3 sequence is 15 residues long. CDR1 SGHDT and CDR2 YYEEEE come from the germline V gene. Trimming took 3 bases from V and 4 from J, leaving 16 bases between them.

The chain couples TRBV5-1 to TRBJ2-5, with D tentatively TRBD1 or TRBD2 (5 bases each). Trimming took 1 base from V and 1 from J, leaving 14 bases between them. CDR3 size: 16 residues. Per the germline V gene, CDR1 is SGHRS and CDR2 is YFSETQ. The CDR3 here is CASSLLGSGSQETQYF. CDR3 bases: TGCGCCAGCAGCTTGCTGGGGTCAGGGAGCCAAGAGACCCAGTACTTC.

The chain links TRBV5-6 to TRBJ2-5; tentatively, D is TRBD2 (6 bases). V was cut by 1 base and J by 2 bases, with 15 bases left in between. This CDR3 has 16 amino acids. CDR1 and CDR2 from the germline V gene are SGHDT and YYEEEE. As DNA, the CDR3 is TGTGCCAGCAGCTTGAAAGCGGGCGTCTTTCAAGAGACCCAGTACTTC. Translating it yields CASSLKAGVFQETQYF. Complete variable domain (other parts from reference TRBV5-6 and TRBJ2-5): DAGVTQSPTHLIKTRGQQVTLRCSPKSGHDTVSWYQQALGQGPQFIFQYYEEEERQRGNFPDRFSGHQFPNYSSELNVNALLLGDSALYLCASSLKAGVFQETQYFGPGTRLLVL.

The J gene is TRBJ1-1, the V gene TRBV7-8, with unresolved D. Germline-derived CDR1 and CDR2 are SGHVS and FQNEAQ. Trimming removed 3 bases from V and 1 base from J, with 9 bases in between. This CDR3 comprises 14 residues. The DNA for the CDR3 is TGTGCCAGCAGCTTCCCCGGGCAGAACACTGAAGCTTTCTTT. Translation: CASSFPGQNTEAFF.

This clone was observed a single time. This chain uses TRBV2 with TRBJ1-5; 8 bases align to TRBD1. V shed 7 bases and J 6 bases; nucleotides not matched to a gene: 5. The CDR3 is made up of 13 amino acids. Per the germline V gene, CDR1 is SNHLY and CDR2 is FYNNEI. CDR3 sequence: CASMPGGGQPQHF. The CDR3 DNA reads TGTGCCAGCATGCCAGGGGGCGGTCAGCCCCAGCATTTT.

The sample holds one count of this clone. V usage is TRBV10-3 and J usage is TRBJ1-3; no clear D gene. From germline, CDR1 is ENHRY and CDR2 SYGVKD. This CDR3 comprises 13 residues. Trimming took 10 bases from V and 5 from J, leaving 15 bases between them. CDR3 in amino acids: CATGEGLRNTIYF. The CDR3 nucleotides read TGTGCCACGGGCGAGGGTTTAAGAAACACCATATATTTT.

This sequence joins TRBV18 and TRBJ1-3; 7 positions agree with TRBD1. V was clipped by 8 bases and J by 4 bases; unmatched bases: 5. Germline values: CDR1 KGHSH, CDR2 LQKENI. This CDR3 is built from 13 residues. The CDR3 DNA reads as TGTGCCAGCCTACAGGGGCGAGGAAACACCATATATTTT. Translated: CASLQGRGNTIYF.

The CDR3 DNA is TGCGCCAGCAGCTTGGGGGTCGGATACTATGGCTACACCTTC. Amino acid sequence: CASSLGVGYYGYTF. The J gene is TRBJ1-2, the V gene TRBV5-1; D not resolved. The germline CDR1 and CDR2 sequences are SGHRS and YFSETQ. Trimming took 0 bases from V and 3 from J, leaving 9 bases between them. This CDR3 has 14 residues.

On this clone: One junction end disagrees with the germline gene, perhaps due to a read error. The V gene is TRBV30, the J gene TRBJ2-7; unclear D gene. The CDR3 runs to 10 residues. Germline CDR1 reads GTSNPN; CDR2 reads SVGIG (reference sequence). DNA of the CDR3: TGTGCCTGGAGTGAACACGTTGAGTCGTTC. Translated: CAWSEHVESF.

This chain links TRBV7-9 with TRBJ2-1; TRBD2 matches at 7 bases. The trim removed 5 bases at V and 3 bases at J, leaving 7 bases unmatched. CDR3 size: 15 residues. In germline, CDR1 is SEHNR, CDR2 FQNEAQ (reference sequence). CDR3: CASSPGGVVYNEQFF. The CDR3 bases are TGTGCCAGCAGCCCTGGGGGGGTGGTCTACAATGAGCAGTTCTTC.

The CDR3 sequence: CASSLKAVPLAFNEKLFF. CDR3 in DNA: TGTGCCAGCAGTTTAAAGGCAGTCCCTCTGGCCTTTAATGAAAAACTGTTTTTT. This chain connects TRBV27 to TRBJ1-4, with D unclear. Germline V gives CDR1 MNHEY, CDR2 SMNVEV (reference sequence). The CDR3 is made up of 18 amino acids. Trimming pared 2 bases from V and 4 bases from J, leaving 20 bases between.

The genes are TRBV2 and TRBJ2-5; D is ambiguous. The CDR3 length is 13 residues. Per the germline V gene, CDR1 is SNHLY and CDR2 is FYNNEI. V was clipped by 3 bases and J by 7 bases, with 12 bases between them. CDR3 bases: TGTGCCAGCAGTGACTCGCCGTCGGGGACCCAGTACTTC. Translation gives CASSDSPSGTQYF.

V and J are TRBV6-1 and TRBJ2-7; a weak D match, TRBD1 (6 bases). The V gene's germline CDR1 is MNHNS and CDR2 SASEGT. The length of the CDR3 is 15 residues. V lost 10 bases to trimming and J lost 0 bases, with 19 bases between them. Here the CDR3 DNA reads TGTGCCATTCAGTTAGAGGACAGTCTCTCCTACGAGCAGTACTTC. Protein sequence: CAIQLEDSLSYEQYF.

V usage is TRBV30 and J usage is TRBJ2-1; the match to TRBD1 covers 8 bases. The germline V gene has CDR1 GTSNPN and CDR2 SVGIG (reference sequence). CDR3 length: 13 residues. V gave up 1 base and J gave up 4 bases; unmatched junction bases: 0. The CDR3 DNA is TGTGCCTGGAGTGGGACAGGGTACAATGAGCAGTTCTTC. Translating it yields CAWSGTGYNEQFF.

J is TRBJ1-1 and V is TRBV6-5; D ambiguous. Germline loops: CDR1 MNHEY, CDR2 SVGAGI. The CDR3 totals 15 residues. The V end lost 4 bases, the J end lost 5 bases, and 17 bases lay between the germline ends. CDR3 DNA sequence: TGTGCCAGCAGTTCCCATAAAGGGAGGAGGACTGAAGCTTTCTTT. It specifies CASSSHKGRRTEAFF.